Listed here are 2 T cell receptor beta chains from one sample, sequenced in a study of T cell repertoires in cytomegalovirus infection. These receptors are not linked to any known antigen. TCRdb reprocessed the reads with MiXCR, giving one entry per CDR3 protein. In the table there are tens of thousands of distinct CDR3 sequences, roughly a fifth of which are singletons. The source was CD8+ T cells from cultured PBMCs, collected from culture after CMV antigen stimulation. Receptor source: a human donor in good health (CMV status not recorded). Some clones in this sample may be carry-over from other donors' samples.

V gene TRBV11-2 combines with J gene TRBJ1-4; no clear D. Looked up from germline, CDR1 is SGHAT and CDR2 is FQNNGV. This CDR3 has 12 residues. V shed 0 bases and J shed 5 bases, with 1 base lying between them. DNA for the CDR3: TGTGCCAGCAGCTTAGAAAATGAAAAACTGTTTTTT. Protein: CASSLENEKLFF.

This clonotype was detected a few times. Because the CDR3's place on the DNA is in doubt, the DNA is left out and the CDR3 is given as listed by TCRdb. V usage is TRBV7-9 and J usage is TRBJ2-7; no check of the table's D call, TRBD1, against the DNA was made. The CDR3 length equals 15 residues, ends included. The germline gives CDR1 SEHNR, CDR2 FQNEAQ (reference sequence). CDR3: CASSPHKMSLYEQYF.